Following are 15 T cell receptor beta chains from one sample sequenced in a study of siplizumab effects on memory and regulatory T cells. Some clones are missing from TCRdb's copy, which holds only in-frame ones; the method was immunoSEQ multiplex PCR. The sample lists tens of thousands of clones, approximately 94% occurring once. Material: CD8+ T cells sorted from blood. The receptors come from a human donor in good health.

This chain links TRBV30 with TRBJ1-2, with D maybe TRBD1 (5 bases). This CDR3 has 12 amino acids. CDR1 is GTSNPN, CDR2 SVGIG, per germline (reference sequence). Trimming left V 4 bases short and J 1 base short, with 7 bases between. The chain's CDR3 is CAWNQGNYGYTF. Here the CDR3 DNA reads TGTGCCTGGAATCAGGGTAACTATGGCTACACCTTC.

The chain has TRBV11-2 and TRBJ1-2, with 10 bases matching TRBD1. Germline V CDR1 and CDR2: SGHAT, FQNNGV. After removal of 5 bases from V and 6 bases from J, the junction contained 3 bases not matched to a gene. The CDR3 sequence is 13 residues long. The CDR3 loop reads CASSPTGGNGYTF. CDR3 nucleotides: TGTGCCAGCAGCCCGACAGGGGGCAATGGCTACACCTTC.

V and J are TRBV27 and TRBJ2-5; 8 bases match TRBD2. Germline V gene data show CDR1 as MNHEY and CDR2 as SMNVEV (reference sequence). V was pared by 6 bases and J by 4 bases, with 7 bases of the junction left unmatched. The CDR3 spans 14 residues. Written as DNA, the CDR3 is TGTGCCAGCAGGCTCAGCGGGAGCGTAGAGACCCAGTACTTC. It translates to CASRLSGSVETQYF.

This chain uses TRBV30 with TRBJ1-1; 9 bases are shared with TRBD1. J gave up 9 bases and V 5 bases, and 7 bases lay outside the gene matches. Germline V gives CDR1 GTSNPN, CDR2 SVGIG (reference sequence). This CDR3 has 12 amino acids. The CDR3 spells CAWGLGQGKAFF. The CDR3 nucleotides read TGTGCCTGGGGGCTGGGACAGGGAAAAGCTTTCTTT.

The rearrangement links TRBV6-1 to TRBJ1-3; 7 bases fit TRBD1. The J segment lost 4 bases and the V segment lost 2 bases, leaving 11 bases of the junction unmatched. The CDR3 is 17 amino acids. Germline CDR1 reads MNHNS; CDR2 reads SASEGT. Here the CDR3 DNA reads TGTGCCAGCAGTGAATACGTCGTAGGGACAGCCGGAAACACCATATATTTT. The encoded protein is CASSEYVVGTAGNTIYF.

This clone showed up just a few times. Here the CDR3 DNA reads TGCAGCGTTGTGGGACAGGGGAACACTGAAGCTTTCTTT. Its protein product is CSVVGQGNTEAFF. V gene TRBV29-1 combines with J gene TRBJ1-1, with TRBD1 matching 9 bases. The V gene's germline CDR1 is SQVTM and CDR2 ANQGSEA. Trimming removed 4 bases from V and 1 base from J; junction bases left unmatched: 1. This CDR3 has 13 amino acids.

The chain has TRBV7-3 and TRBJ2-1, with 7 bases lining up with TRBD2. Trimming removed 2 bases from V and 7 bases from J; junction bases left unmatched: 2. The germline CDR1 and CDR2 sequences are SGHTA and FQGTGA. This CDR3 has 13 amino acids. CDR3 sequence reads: CASSLGTTNEQFF. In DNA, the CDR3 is TGTGCCAGCAGCTTAGGGACTACTAATGAGCAGTTCTTC.

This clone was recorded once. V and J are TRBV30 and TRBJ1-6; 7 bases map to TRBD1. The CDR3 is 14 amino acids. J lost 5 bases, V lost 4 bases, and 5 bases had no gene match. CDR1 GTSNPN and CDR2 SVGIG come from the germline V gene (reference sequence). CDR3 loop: CAWTGTADNSPLHF. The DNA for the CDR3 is TGTGCCTGGACCGGGACAGCAGATAATTCACCCCTCCACTTT.

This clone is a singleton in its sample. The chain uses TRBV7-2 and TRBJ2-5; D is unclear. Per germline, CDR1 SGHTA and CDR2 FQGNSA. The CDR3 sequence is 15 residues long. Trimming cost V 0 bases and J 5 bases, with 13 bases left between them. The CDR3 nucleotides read TGTGCCAGCAGCTTAGCTTTTGGATTGGCGGAGACCCAGTACTTC. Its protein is CASSLAFGLAETQYF.

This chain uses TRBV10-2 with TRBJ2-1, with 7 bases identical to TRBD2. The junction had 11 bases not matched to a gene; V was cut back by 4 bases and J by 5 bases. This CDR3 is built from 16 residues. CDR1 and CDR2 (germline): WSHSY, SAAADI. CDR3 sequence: CASSVWLAVPNNEQFF. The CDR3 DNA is TGCGCCAGCAGTGTGTGGCTAGCGGTACCAAACAATGAGCAGTTCTTC.

CDR3 sequence reads: CASAGGPRETQYF. DNA for the CDR3: TGTGCCAGCGCGGGGGGGCCCAGGGAGACCCAGTACTTC. The chain uses TRBV6-6 and TRBJ2-5, with 9 bases fitting TRBD2. Germline CDR1 is MNHNY and CDR2 is SVGAGI (reference sequence). V lost 8 bases, J lost 5 bases, and 6 bases stayed unmatched. The CDR3 has 13 amino acids.

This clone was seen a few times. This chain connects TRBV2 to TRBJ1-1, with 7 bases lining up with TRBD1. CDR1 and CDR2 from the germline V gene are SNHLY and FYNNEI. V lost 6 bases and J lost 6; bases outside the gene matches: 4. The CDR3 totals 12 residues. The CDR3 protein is CASSLGQPEAFF. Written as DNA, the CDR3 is TGTGCCAGCAGCCTGGGACAGCCTGAAGCTTTCTTT.

The CDR3 DNA follows: TGTGCCAGCAGCGGTGGACAGGAGAGCTCCTACGAGCAGTACTTC. It codes for CASSGGQESSYEQYF. The gene calls are TRBV5-4 and TRBJ2-7; 7 bases align to TRBD1. CDR3 length: 15 residues. Germline CDR1 and CDR2: SGHNT and YYREEE (reference sequence). V lost 4 bases, J lost 0 bases, and 7 bases stayed unmatched.

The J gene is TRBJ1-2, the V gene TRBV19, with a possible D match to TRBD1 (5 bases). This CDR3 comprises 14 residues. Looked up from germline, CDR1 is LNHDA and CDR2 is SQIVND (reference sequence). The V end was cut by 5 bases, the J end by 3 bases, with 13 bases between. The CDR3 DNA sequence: TGTGCCAGTAGTCCCGGGGGGTCGCACTATGGCTACACCTTC. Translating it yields CASSPGGSHYGYTF. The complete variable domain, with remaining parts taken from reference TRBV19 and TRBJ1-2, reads DGGITQSPKYLFRKEGQNVTLSCEQNLNHDAMYWYRQDPGQGLRLIYYSQIVNDFQKGDIAEGYSVSREKKESFPLTVTSAQKNPTAFYLCASSPGGSHYGYTFGSGTRLTVV.

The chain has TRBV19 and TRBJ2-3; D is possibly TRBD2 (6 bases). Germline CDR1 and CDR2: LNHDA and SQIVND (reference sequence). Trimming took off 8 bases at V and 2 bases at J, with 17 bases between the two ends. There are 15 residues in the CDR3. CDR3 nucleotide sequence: TGTGCCAGTCAAAAAATGCGGGGATTCACAGATACGCAGTATTTT. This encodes CASQKMRGFTDTQYF.